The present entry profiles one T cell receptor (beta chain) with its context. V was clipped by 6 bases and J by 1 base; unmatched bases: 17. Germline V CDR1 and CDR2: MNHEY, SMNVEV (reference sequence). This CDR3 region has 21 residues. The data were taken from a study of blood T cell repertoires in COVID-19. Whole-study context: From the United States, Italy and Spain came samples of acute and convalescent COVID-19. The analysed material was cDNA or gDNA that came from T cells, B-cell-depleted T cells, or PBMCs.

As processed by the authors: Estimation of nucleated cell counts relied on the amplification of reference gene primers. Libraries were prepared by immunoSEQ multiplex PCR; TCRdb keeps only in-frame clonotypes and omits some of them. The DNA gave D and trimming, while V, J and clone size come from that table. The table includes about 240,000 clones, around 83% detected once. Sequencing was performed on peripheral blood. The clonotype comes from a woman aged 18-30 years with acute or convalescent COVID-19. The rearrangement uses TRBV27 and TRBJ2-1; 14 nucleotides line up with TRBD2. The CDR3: CASSPSLPGLAGDRSYNEQFF. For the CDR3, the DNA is TGTGCCAGCAGCCCATCCTTACCGGGACTAGCGGGAGATCGGTCCTACAATGAGCAGTTCTTC.